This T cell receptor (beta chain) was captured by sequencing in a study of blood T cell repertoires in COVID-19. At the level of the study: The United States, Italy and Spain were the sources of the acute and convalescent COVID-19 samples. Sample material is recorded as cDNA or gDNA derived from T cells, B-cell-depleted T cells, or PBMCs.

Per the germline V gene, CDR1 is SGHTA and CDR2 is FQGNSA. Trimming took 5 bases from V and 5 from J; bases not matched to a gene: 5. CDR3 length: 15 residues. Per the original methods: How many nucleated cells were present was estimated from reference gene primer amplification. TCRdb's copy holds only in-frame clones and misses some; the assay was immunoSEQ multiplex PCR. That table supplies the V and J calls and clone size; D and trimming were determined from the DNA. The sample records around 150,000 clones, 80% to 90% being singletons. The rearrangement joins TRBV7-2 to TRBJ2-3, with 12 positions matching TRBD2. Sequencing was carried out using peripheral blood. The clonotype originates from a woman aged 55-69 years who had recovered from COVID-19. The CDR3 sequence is CASSRALAGGDTQYF. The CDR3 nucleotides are TGTGCCAGCAGCCGGGCACTAGCGGGGGGAGATACGCAGTATTTT.